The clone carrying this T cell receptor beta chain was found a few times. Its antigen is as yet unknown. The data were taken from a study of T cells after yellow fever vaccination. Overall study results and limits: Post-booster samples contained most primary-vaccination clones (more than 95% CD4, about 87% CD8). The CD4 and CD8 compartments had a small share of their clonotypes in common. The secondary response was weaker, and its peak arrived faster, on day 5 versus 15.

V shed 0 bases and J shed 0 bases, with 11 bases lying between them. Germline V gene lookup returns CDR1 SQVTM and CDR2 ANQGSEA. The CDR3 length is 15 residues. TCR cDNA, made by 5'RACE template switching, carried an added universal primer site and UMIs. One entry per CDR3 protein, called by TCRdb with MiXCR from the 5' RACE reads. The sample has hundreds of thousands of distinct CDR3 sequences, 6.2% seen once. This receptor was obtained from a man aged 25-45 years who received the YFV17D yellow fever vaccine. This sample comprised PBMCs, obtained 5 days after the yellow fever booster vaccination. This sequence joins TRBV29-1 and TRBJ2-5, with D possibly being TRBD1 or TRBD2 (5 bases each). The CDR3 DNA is TGCAGCGTTGAAGAGTTTAGGGGACACCAAGAGACCCAGTACTTC. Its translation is CSVEEFRGHQETQYF.